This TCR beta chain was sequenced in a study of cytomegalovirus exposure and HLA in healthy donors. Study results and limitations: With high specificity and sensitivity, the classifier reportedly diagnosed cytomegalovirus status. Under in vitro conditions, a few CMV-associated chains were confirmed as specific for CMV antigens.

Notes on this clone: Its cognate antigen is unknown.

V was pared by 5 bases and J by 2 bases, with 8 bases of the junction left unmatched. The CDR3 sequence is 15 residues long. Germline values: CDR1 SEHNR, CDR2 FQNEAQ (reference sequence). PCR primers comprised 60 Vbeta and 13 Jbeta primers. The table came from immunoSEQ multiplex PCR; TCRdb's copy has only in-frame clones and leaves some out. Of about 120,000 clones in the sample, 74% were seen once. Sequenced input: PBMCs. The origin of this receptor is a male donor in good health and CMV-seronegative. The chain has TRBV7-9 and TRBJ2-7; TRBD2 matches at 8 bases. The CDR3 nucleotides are TGTGCCAGCAGCCCGGCGCGGGGGGTTCCCTACGAGCAGTACTTC. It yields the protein CASSPARGVPYEQYF.